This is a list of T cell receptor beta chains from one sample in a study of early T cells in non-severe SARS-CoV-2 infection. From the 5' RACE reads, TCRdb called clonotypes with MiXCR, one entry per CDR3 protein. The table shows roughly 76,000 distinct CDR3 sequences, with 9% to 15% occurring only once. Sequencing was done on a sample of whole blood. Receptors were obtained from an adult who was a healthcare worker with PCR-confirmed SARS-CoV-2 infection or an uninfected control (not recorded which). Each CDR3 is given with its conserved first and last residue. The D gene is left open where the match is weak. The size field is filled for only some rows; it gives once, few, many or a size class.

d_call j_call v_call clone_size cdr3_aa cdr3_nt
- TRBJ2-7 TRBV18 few CASSPNPPPYEQYF TGTGCCAGCTCACCAAACCCCCCCCCTTACGAGCAGTACTTC
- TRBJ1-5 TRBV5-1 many CASSPDPNQPQHF TGCGCCAGCAGCCCAGACCCCAATCAGCCCCAGCATTTT
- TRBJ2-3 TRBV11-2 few CASSFGLNAGDTQYF TGTGCCAGCAGCTTCGGACTAAACGCAGGAGATACGCAGTATTTT
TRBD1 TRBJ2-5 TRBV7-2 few CASSLAPGGEETQYF TGTGCCAGCAGCTTAGCCCCAGGGGGCGAAGAGACCCAGTACTTC
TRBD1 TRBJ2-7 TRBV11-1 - CASSYRDSPSYEQYF TGTGCCAGCAGCTACCGGGACAGCCCTTCGTACGAGCAGTACTTC
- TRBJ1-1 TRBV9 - CASSPSPAHTNTEAFF TGTGCCAGCAGCCCCTCCCCGGCACATACGAACACTGAAGCTTTCTTT
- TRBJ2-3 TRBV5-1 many CASSLATGTDTQYF TGCGCCAGCAGCTTGGCCACGGGCACAGATACGCAGTATTTT
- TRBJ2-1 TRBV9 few CASTREGVYNEQFF TGTGCCAGCACAAGGGAAGGGGTCTACAATGAGCAGTTCTTC
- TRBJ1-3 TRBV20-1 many CSPRAVGGNTIYF TGCAGTCCCCGCGCCGTGGGGGGAAACACCATATATTTT
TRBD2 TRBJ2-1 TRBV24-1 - CATSDSRSGKGNEQFF TGTGCCACCAGTGACTCCCGTAGCGGGAAGGGTAATGAGCAGTTCTTC
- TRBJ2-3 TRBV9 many CASSVVPQGSGSKDTQYF TGTGCCAGCAGCGTAGTCCCCCAGGGCAGCGGATCGAAAGATACGCAGTATTTT
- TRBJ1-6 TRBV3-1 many CASSQISELGNSPLHF TGTGCCAGCAGCCAAATATCTGAGCTGGGGAATTCACCCCTCCACTTT
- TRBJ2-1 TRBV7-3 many CASSPTGNEQFF TGTGCCAGCAGCCCCACGGGGAATGAGCAGTTCTTC
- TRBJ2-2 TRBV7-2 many CASSLVLNTGELFF TGTGCCAGCAGCTTAGTTCTGAACACCGGGGAGCTGTTTTTT
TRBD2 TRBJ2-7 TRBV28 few CASSPPDSGYSYEQYF TGTGCCAGCAGTCCTCCGGATAGCGGGTACTCCTACGAGCAGTACTTC
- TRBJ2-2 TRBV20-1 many CSFSGGPHTGELFF TGCAGTTTCTCCGGGGGCCCCCACACCGGGGAGCTGTTTTTT
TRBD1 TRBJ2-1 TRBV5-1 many CASSGDTGQVFADEQFF TGCGCCAGCAGCGGGGACACGGGACAGGTTTTTGCTGATGAGCAGTTCTTC
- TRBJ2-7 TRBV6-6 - CASSPGFYEQYF TGTGCCAGCAGCCCAGGGTTCTACGAGCAGTACTTC
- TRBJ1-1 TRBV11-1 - CASSKGWNTEAFF TGTGCCAGCAGCAAGGGTTGGAACACTGAAGCTTTCTTT
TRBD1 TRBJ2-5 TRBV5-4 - CASSHYFGTAVNF TGTGCCAGCAGCCATTATTTTGGGACAGCGGTTAACTTC
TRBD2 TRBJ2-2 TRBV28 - CTSSLGTSGTGELFF TGTACCAGCAGTTTAGGGACTAGCGGCACCGGGGAGCTGTTTTTT
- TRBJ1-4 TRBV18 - CASSPLSGENEKLFF TGTGCCAGCTCACCACTGTCAGGGGAGAATGAAAAACTGTTTTTT
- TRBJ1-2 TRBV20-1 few CSATGAWGADYGYTF TGCAGTGCAACAGGCGCCTGGGGCGCCGACTATGGCTACACCTTC
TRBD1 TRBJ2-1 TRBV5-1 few CASSLRGTGDNEQFF TGCGCCAGCAGCTTGCGCGGGACAGGTGACAATGAGCAGTTCTTC
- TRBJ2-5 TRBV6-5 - CASSYSEVMGETQYF TGTGCCAGCAGTTACTCGGAAGTCATGGGGGAGACCCAGTACTTC
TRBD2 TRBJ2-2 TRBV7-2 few CASSRSGRAVTGELFF TGTGCCAGCAGCCGGAGCGGGAGGGCAGTCACCGGGGAGCTGTTTTTT
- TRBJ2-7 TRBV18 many CASSRASVGSYEQYF TGTGCCAGCTCGCGGGCTAGCGTTGGGTCCTACGAGCAGTACTTC
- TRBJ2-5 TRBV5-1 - CASRVTTVQETQYF TGCGCCAGCAGGGTGACGACAGTCCAAGAGACCCAGTACTTC
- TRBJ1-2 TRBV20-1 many CSANPRGSSPYGYTF TGCAGTGCCAACCCACGGGGGAGTTCCCCCTATGGCTACACCTTC
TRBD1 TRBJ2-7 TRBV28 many CASSLPGGGGYEQYF TGTGCCAGCAGTCTCCCAGGGGGCGGTGGTTACGAGCAGTACTTC
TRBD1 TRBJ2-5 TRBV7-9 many CASSSTRDREETQYF TGTGCCAGCAGCTCAACCCGGGACAGGGAAGAGACCCAGTACTTC
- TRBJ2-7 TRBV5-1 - CASSPGSWVNEQYF TGCGCCAGCAGCCCGGGAAGCTGGGTGAACGAGCAGTACTTC
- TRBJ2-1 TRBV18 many CASSPRGLAKVGNEQFF TGTGCCAGCTCCCCACGGGGGCTAGCGAAGGTTGGGAATGAGCAGTTCTTC
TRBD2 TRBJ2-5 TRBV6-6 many CASRSVPGLAGSETQYF TGTGCCAGCAGATCGGTACCGGGACTAGCGGGGTCAGAGACCCAGTACTTC
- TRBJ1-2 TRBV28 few CASSLAGSANYGYTF TGTGCCAGCAGTTTAGCTGGGTCTGCTAACTATGGCTACACCTTC
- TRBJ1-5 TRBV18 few CASSPSTAGNQPQHF TGTGCCAGCTCACCGAGTACAGCGGGCAATCAGCCCCAGCATTTT
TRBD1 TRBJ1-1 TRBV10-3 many CAISEGQGAINTEAFF TGTGCCATCAGTGAGGGACAGGGGGCCATAAACACTGAAGCTTTCTTT